Listed below are T cell receptor beta chains from one sample, sequenced in a study of blood T cell repertoires in COVID-19. Repertoires were generated with immunoSEQ multiplex PCR, while TCRdb's copy carries only in-frame clones and drops some. The table includes about 210,000 clones, 84% detected once. Sequencing was carried out using peripheral blood. The receptor set was obtained from a woman aged 80 or over with COVID-19, enrolled during active disease. Each CDR3 is given with its conserved first and last residue. The D gene is left open where the match is weak. The size field is filled for only some rows; it gives once, few, many or a size class.

v_call	clone_size	d_call	j_call	cdr3_aa	cdr3_nt
TRBV9	NA	TRBD1	TRBJ2-1	CASSFDRGEQFF	TGTGCCAGCAGCTTCGACAGGGGTGAGCAGTTCTTC
TRBV7-9	NA	NA	TRBJ1-4	CASSLLSREEKLFF	TGTGCCAGCAGCTTATTAAGCCGGGAGGAAAAACTGTTTTTT
TRBV5-1	NA	NA	TRBJ2-5	CASSLGPEETQYF	TGCGCCAGCAGCTTGGGTCCAGAAGAGACCCAGTACTTC
TRBV5-4	NA	NA	TRBJ2-2	CASSTVRTEHGELFF	TGTGCCAGCAGTACCGTTCGAACGGAGCACGGGGAGCTGTTTTTT
TRBV6-1	NA	TRBD1	TRBJ1-6	CASSERGQYNSPLHF	TGTGCCAGCAGTGAAAGGGGACAGTATAATTCACCCCTCCACTTT
TRBV4-1	NA	TRBD2	TRBJ2-3	CASRSRELAGGTDTQYF	TGCGCCAGCAGGAGCAGGGAACTAGCGGGCGGCACAGATACGCAGTATTTT
TRBV4-1	NA	NA	TRBJ2-7	CASSRSGQGVSEQYF	TGCGCCAGCAGCCGATCCGGCCAGGGTGTAAGCGAGCAGTACTTC
TRBV3-1/TRBV3-2	NA	TRBD2	TRBJ2-7	CASSQEASGRGEQYF	TGTGCCAGCAGCCAAGAGGCTAGCGGCCGGGGGGAGCAGTACTTC
TRBV7-9	NA	TRBD1	TRBJ1-4	CASSSTGAVMEKLFF	TGTGCCAGCAGCTCCACAGGGGCAGTCATGGAAAAACTGTTTTTT
TRBV27	NA	NA	TRBJ1-4	CASSLLSGGRLEKLFF	TGTGCCAGCAGTTTATTATCGGGGGGCCGACTTGAAAAACTGTTTTTT
TRBV27	NA	TRBD1	TRBJ2-7	CASSLSGGASYEQYF	TGTGCCAGCAGTTTATCAGGGGGCGCTTCCTACGAGCAGTACTTC
TRBV15	NA	NA	TRBJ1-1	CATSRGQAGNTEAFF	TGTGCCACCAGCAGAGGACAGGCCGGGAACACTGAAGCTTTCTTT
TRBV9	NA	TRBD1	TRBJ1-3	CASSVEGAGNTIYF	TGTGCCAGCAGCGTAGAGGGGGCCGGAAACACCATATATTTT
TRBV5-4	NA	TRBD1	TRBJ2-1	CASSLASGTGWNEQFF	TGTGCCAGCAGCTTAGCTTCCGGGACAGGGTGGAATGAGCAGTTCTTC
TRBV2	NA	NA	TRBJ2-2	CAIRGGVNTGELFF	TGTGCCATCCGGGGTGGAGTGAACACCGGGGAGCTGTTTTTT
TRBV10-3	NA	NA	TRBJ1-1	CAISESTRTEAFF	TGTGCCATCAGTGAGTCGACTCGCACTGAAGCTTTCTTT
TRBV28	few	NA	TRBJ1-6	CASKGTYNSPLHF	TGTGCCAGCAAGGGGACCTATAATTCACCCCTCCACTTT
TRBV11-2	NA	NA	TRBJ1-2	CASSLGQEHGYTF	TGTGCCAGCAGCCTGGGACAAGAGCATGGCTACACCTTC
TRBV15	NA	NA	TRBJ1-2	CATSGSRSTGRDYGYTF	TGTGCCACCAGCGGATCCCGCTCAACGGGCAGGGACTATGGCTACACCTTC
TRBV21-1	NA	NA	TRBJ2-7	CASSKVGASGGDEQYF	TGTGCCAGCAGCAAAGTCGGGGCTAGCGGGGGGGATGAGCAGTACTTC
TRBV15	NA	NA	TRBJ1-3	CATRASSGNTIYF	TGTGCCACCAGGGCTAGCTCTGGAAACACCATATATTTT
TRBV2	few	NA	TRBJ1-2	CASSETGDPYGYTF	TGTGCCAGCAGTGAAACAGGAGACCCTTATGGCTACACCTTC
TRBV6-6	NA	TRBD2	TRBJ2-3	CASREGRPTDTQYF	TGTGCCAGCCGGGAGGGGAGGCCCACAGATACGCAGTATTTT
TRBV2	NA	NA	TRBJ2-1	CASRDPGLSSSSYNEQFF	TGTGCCAGCAGGGACCCAGGACTGAGTTCCAGCTCCTACAATGAGCAGTTCTTC
TRBV27	once	TRBD1	TRBJ1-2	CASLPQAGTGYGYTF	TGTGCCAGCCTTCCCCAAGCGGGGACAGGTTATGGCTACACCTTC
TRBV28	NA	NA	TRBJ1-2	CASTGTSGSRTF	TGTGCCAGCACCGGGACATCGGGGTCGCGCACCTTC
TRBV14	NA	NA	TRBJ1-1	CASSQDQGRTEAFF	TGTGCCAGCAGCCAAGATCAAGGGAGGACTGAAGCTTTCTTT
TRBV5-1	NA	NA	TRBJ1-2	CASSSLGSNYGYTF	TGCGCCAGCAGCTCCCTCGGGAGTAACTATGGCTACACCTTC
TRBV29-1	NA	TRBD2	TRBJ2-1	CSVQTSGPYNEQFF	TGCAGCGTTCAGACTAGCGGCCCTTACAATGAGCAGTTCTTC
TRBV5-1	NA	TRBD1	TRBJ2-3	CASSLRVSRGKGDTQYF	TGCGCCAGCAGCTTGCGAGTGTCCAGGGGGAAAGGGGATACGCAGTATTTT
TRBV6-5	NA	NA	TRBJ1-2	CASRVPGVYGYTF	TGTGCCAGCAGGGTTCCAGGGGTCTATGGCTACACCTTC
TRBV5-1	NA	NA	TRBJ1-4	CASRTSFTNEKLFF	TGCGCCAGCCGGACAAGCTTCACTAATGAAAAACTGTTTTTT
TRBV10-1	NA	NA	TRBJ2-3	CASSDRPGDATTDTQYF	TGCGCCAGCAGTGACCGCCCGGGGGACGCAACCACAGATACGCAGTATTTT
TRBV9	NA	TRBD2	TRBJ2-1	CASSTGRADDSNEQFF	TGTGCCAGCAGCACCGGGAGGGCCGATGATAGTAATGAGCAGTTCTTC
TRBV28	NA	NA	TRBJ2-1	CASSPPRRISYNEQFF	TGTGCCAGCAGTCCACCTAGGCGGATTTCCTACAATGAGCAGTTCTTC
TRBV2	NA	NA	TRBJ1-4	CASSARLGGRNEKLFF	TGTGCCAGCAGTGCGAGATTAGGAGGGAGAAATGAAAAACTGTTTTTT
TRBV15	NA	TRBD1	TRBJ2-7	CATRTQGTGFYEQYF	TGTGCCACCAGGACCCAGGGGACAGGGTTCTACGAGCAGTACTTC
TRBV22-1	NA	NA	TRBJ1-1	CPGSALGPGEERTEAFF	TGTCCTGGGAGCGCACTCGGGCCCGGGGAGGAGAGGACTGAAGCTTTCTTT
TRBV6-6	NA	TRBD1	TRBJ2-1	CASSLGQGYYNEQFF	TGTGCCAGCAGCCTGGGACAGGGCTACTACAATGAGCAGTTCTTC
TRBV2	NA	NA	TRBJ1-1	CASRGVRGNTEAFF	TGTGCCAGCAGGGGCGTAAGGGGAAACACTGAAGCTTTCTTT
TRBV4-2	NA	TRBD2	TRBJ2-5	CASSQGGLAEETQYF	TGTGCCAGCAGCCAAGGGGGACTAGCGGAAGAGACCCAGTACTTC
TRBV27	NA	NA	TRBJ1-1	CASSSNGAREAFF	TGTGCCAGCAGTTCTAATGGGGCGCGAGAAGCTTTCTTT
TRBV27	NA	NA	TRBJ2-1	CASSFSPLAISYNEQFF	TGTGCCAGCAGTTTCTCTCCTTTAGCTATCTCCTACAATGAGCAGTTCTTC
TRBV6-4	NA	TRBD1	TRBJ2-7	CASSAQTGEGEQYF	TGTGCCAGCAGTGCCCAGACAGGGGAAGGAGAGCAGTACTTC
TRBV2	NA	NA	TRBJ1-1	CASSVLDRAAGGEAFF	TGTGCCAGCAGTGTGTTGGATAGGGCCGCCGGGGGTGAAGCTTTCTTT
TRBV5-5	NA	TRBD1	TRBJ1-2	CASGTANYGYTF	TGTGCCAGCGGGACAGCGAACTATGGCTACACCTTC
TRBV12-3/TRBV12-4	NA	TRBD1	TRBJ1-1	CASSFGQGTEAFF	TGTGCCAGCAGTTTCGGACAGGGTACTGAAGCTTTCTTT
TRBV19	NA	NA	TRBJ2-2	CASSEPGVSGTGELFF	TGTGCCAGTAGTGAACCCGGGGTATCTGGGACCGGGGAGCTGTTTTTT
TRBV9	NA	NA	TRBJ1-4	CASSKTTYATNEKLFF	TGTGCCAGCAGCAAGACAACCTATGCAACTAATGAAAAACTGTTTTTT
TRBV7-2	once	TRBD2	TRBJ2-1	CASSLVGLAGSEQFF	TGTGCCAGCAGCTTAGTCGGGCTAGCGGGGAGTGAGCAGTTCTTC
TRBV3-1/TRBV3-2	few	TRBD1	TRBJ2-5	CASSQARNRQGLETQYF	TGTGCCAGCAGCCAAGCCCGGAACCGACAGGGCCTTGAGACCCAGTACTTC
TRBV21-1	NA	NA	TRBJ2-1	CASSKGQRHGIYEQFF	TGTGCCAGCAGCAAAGGGCAGAGGCACGGGATCTATGAGCAGTTCTTC
TRBV7-9	NA	NA	TRBJ1-1	CASSARGEAFF	TGTGCCAGCAGCGCCCGGGGGGAGGCTTTCTTT
TRBV3-1/TRBV3-2	NA	TRBD1	TRBJ1-6	CASHTRGTSPLHF	TGTGCCAGCCACACCAGGGGGACTTCACCCCTCCACTTT
TRBV29-1	once	TRBD1	TRBJ1-5	CSVVEGASQPQHF	TGCAGCGTGGTGGAGGGGGCCAGTCAGCCCCAGCATTTT